The 21 T cell receptor beta chains given below trace back to one sample, sequenced in a study of cytomegalovirus exposure and HLA in healthy donors. Primers: 60 Vbeta forward and 13 Jbeta reverse. Only in-frame clones appear in the TCRdb table, and some are missing; sequencing was by immunoSEQ multiplex PCR. The data contain roughly 100,000 clones, around 79% of them singletons. The sample consisted of PBMCs. Receptors originate from a man in his sixties in good health and CMV-seropositive.

CDR3 DNA sequence: TGTGCCAGCACTTCAAGCTACCGCCTTGGACAGAATTTCTACGAGCAGTACTTC. Amino acids: CASTSSYRLGQNFYEQYF. The chain has TRBV5-6 and TRBJ2-7; perhaps TRBD1 as D (6 bases). The CDR3 length is 18 residues. V lost 6 bases and J lost 3, with 28 bases in between. Germline V gene data show CDR1 as SGHDT and CDR2 as YYEEEE.

The chain is built from TRBV7-2 and TRBJ1-3; TRBD1 might be the D (6 bases). Germline CDR1 is SGHTA and CDR2 is FQGNSA. Trimming cost V 4 bases and J 1 base, with 8 bases left between them. CDR3 length: 14 residues. CDR3 nucleotide sequence: TGTGCCAGCAGCTCCACAGGGTCTGGAAACACCATATATTTT. Its protein product is CASSSTGSGNTIYF.

The chain couples TRBV19 to TRBJ1-3; possible D gene TRBD1, 5 bases. The CDR3 consists of 16 residues. The germline gives CDR1 LNHDA, CDR2 SQIVND (reference sequence). V was clipped by 7 bases and J by 5 bases, with 21 bases between them. CDR3 nucleotide sequence: TGTGCCAGTAACCGCGACGCGGGGCCCGCTCGAAACACCATATATTTT. This codes for CASNRDAGPARNTIYF.

This chain links TRBV2 with TRBJ2-7, with 8 bases identical to TRBD1. Germline assignment: CDR1 SNHLY and CDR2 FYNNEI. The J segment lost 0 bases and the V segment lost 6 bases, leaving 4 bases of the junction unmatched. The CDR3 has 14 residues. This CDR3 reads CASRGTGGSYEQYF. CDR3 coding DNA: TGTGCCAGCAGGGGAACAGGGGGCTCCTACGAGCAGTACTTC.

V usage is TRBV19 and J usage is TRBJ1-2; TRBD1 is a possible D gene (5 bases). The length of the CDR3 is 15 residues. Deletions cut 6 bases from V and 3 bases from J, with 17 bases between. Germline V gives CDR1 LNHDA, CDR2 SQIVND (reference sequence). The CDR3 DNA reads TGTGCCAGTAGAGTTTTAGGGGCGCAAGACTATGGCTACACCTTC. Translation gives CASRVLGAQDYGYTF.

J is TRBJ1-1 and V is TRBV19, with a possible D match to TRBD1 (5 bases). With 5 bases removed from V and 3 bases from J, the gap between germline ends came to 25 bases. This CDR3 is built from 18 residues. Looked up from germline, CDR1 is LNHDA and CDR2 is SQIVND (reference sequence). CDR3 amino acids: CASSGGWRVPTGDTEAFF. The CDR3 coding sequence is TGTGCCAGTAGTGGGGGATGGAGGGTCCCCACGGGGGACACTGAAGCTTTCTTT. Together with reference TRBV19 and TRBJ1-1, the CDR3 gives the full variable domain: DGGITQSPKYLFRKEGQNVTLSCEQNLNHDAMYWYRQDPGQGLRLIYYSQIVNDFQKGDIAEGYSVSREKKESFPLTVTSAQKNPTAFYLCASSGGWRVPTGDTEAFFGQGTRLTVV.

CDR3: CASSSGKKTEAFF. The CDR3 DNA is TGTGCCAGCAGCTCGGGGAAGAAGACTGAAGCTTTCTTT. This chain joins TRBV5-4 and TRBJ1-1; no firm D call. The CDR3 has 13 residues. The ends were cut back, 3 bases at V and 5 bases at J, with 11 bases in the middle. Germline CDR1 is SGHNT and CDR2 is YYREEE (reference sequence). Full variable domain (rest looked up from reference TRBV5-4 and TRBJ1-1): ETGVTQSPTHLIKTRGQQVTLRCSSQSGHNTVSWYQQALGQGPQFIFQYYREEENGRGNFPPRFSGLQFPNYSSELNVNALELDDSALYLCASSSGKKTEAFFGQGTRLTVV.

The J gene is TRBJ1-6, the V gene TRBV5-1, with TRBD1 identical over 7 bases. Germline assignment: CDR1 SGHRS and CDR2 YFSETQ. J lost 5 bases, V lost 3 bases, and 5 bases had no gene match. This CDR3 comprises 15 residues. CDR3 nucleotide sequence: TGCGCCAGCAGCTGGGGTACAGGGGATAATTCACCCCTCCACTTT. Protein sequence: CASSWGTGDNSPLHF.

The rearrangement uses TRBV19 and TRBJ1-2; maybe TRBD1 (6 bases). The CDR3 is 14 amino acids. Per the germline V gene, CDR1 is LNHDA and CDR2 is SQIVND (reference sequence). V lost 7 bases to trimming and J lost 10 bases, with 22 bases between them. CDR3 loop: CASNPGSDSRVYTF. As DNA, the CDR3 is TGTGCCAGTAACCCCGGTTCGGACAGTCGGGTCTACACCTTC.

The chain couples TRBV4-1 to TRBJ1-1; D ambiguous. The CDR3 spans 15 residues. Germline CDR1 and CDR2: MGHRA and YSYEKL. Between the trimmed V and J ends, which lost 5 bases and 1 base, there was a span of 14 bases. The CDR3, as DNA: TGCGCCAGCAGCAACCAGGTTTTCGCGAACACTGAAGCTTTCTTT. It encodes CASSNQVFANTEAFF.

The sample holds one count of this clone. CDR3 bases: TGCGCCAGCAGCGTGGGCTACAGGGGCCACCCGGACAATGAGCAGTTCTTC. Amino acids: CASSVGYRGHPDNEQFF. The rearrangement uses TRBV5-1 and TRBJ2-1, with 7 bases matching TRBD1. The CDR3 has 17 residues. The trim removed 4 bases at V and 5 bases at J, leaving 15 bases unmatched. CDR1 and CDR2 from the germline V gene are SGHRS and YFSETQ.

The rearrangement joins TRBV29-1 to TRBJ2-2; TRBD1 is a possible D gene (6 bases). Germline loops: CDR1 SQVTM, CDR2 ANQGSEA. With 0 bases removed from V and 6 bases from J, the gap between germline ends came to 14 bases. The CDR3 is 15 residues long. The CDR3 region is CSVEDRTGRAGELFF. In DNA form, the CDR3 reads TGCAGCGTTGAAGATCGAACAGGGCGGGCCGGGGAGCTGTTTTTT.

This sequence joins TRBV7-2 and TRBJ2-7, with TRBD1 matching 8 bases. This CDR3 has 14 amino acids. Germline values: CDR1 SGHTA, CDR2 FQGNSA. The ends lost 2 bases at V and 5 bases at J; junction bases unmatched: 5. This chain's CDR3 is CASSLIQGANEQYF. The DNA of the CDR3 is TGTGCCAGCAGCTTAATCCAGGGGGCGAACGAGCAGTACTTC.

The chain employs TRBV5-6 and TRBJ1-2; D is uncertain. Trimming cost V 0 bases and J 12 bases, with 12 bases left between them. The CDR3 spans 12 residues. Germline CDR1 SGHDT, CDR2 YYEEEE. CDR3 sequence reads: CASSLVQVGDTF. The CDR3 bases are TGTGCCAGCAGCTTGGTTCAGGTCGGGGACACCTTC.

The chain is built from TRBV7-8 and TRBJ1-4; the match to TRBD1 covers 8 bases. The CDR3 extends over 15 amino acids. Losses at the gene ends were 6 bases for V and 7 bases for J; bases not matched to a gene: 10. Germline CDR1 reads SGHVS; CDR2 reads FQNEAQ. The CDR3 loop reads CASRQAGQGSEKLFF. CDR3 coding DNA: TGTGCCAGCAGGCAAGCCGGACAGGGAAGTGAAAAACTGTTTTTT.

V and J are TRBV5-5 and TRBJ2-2; TRBD1 is a possible D gene (5 bases). This CDR3 has 16 residues. V was trimmed by 5 bases and J by 2 bases, leaving 16 bases between them. CDR1 and CDR2 (germline): SGHKS, YYEKEE (reference sequence). The CDR3 reads CASRWGPRQNTGELFF. The CDR3 nucleotides read TGTGCCAGCAGGTGGGGCCCCCGCCAAAACACCGGGGAGCTGTTTTTT.

This clone was detected only a few times. This chain joins TRBV5-6 and TRBJ2-5; 11 positions match TRBD1. V lost 4 bases and J lost 4; bases outside the gene matches: 3. The CDR3 contains 14 residues. The germline V gene encodes CDR1 SGHDT and CDR2 YYEEEE. The CDR3 reads CASSPGQGAETQYF. The CDR3 bases are TGTGCCAGCAGCCCAGGACAGGGGGCAGAGACCCAGTACTTC.

The rearrangement joins TRBV7-9 to TRBJ2-2, with TRBD1 identical over 8 bases. Germline CDR1 reads SEHNR; CDR2 reads FQNEAQ (reference sequence). This CDR3 contains 16 residues. Trimming took 8 bases from V and 1 from J; bases not matched to a gene: 9. CDR3 sequence (DNA): TGTGCCAGCGATAAGGTGGGGACAGGGAACACCGGGGAGCTGTTTTTT. This codes for CASDKVGTGNTGELFF.

The chain joins TRBV19 to TRBJ1-1; possible D gene TRBD1, 6 bases. This CDR3 has 15 residues. V lost 6 bases to trimming and J lost 1 base, with 15 bases between them. Germline assignment: CDR1 LNHDA and CDR2 SQIVND (reference sequence). In DNA, the CDR3 is TGTGCCAGTAGGCTTACTCGGGACAAGAACACTGAAGCTTTCTTT. Translation: CASRLTRDKNTEAFF.

V is TRBV29-1 and J is TRBJ2-5, with 8 nucleotides matching TRBD1. Germline CDR1 SQVTM, CDR2 ANQGSEA. The CDR3 sequence is 13 residues long. The junction had 3 bases not matched to a gene; V was cut back by 3 bases and J by 3 bases. This CDR3 reads CSVDLGQEETQYF. In DNA form, the CDR3 reads TGCAGCGTTGATTTGGGACAGGAAGAGACCCAGTACTTC.

This clone was detected only a few times. The J gene is TRBJ2-7, the V gene TRBV27, with TRBD1 matching over 10 bases. The V and J ends lost 5 bases and 3 bases, in that order; junction bases with no gene match: 4. Germline V gene sequence: CDR1 MNHEY, CDR2 SMNVEV (reference sequence). This CDR3 spans 14 amino acids. The CDR3 coding sequence is TGTGCCAGCAGTCCTCGGACAGGGGGCTACGAGCAGTACTTC. Encoded protein: CASSPRTGGYEQYF.